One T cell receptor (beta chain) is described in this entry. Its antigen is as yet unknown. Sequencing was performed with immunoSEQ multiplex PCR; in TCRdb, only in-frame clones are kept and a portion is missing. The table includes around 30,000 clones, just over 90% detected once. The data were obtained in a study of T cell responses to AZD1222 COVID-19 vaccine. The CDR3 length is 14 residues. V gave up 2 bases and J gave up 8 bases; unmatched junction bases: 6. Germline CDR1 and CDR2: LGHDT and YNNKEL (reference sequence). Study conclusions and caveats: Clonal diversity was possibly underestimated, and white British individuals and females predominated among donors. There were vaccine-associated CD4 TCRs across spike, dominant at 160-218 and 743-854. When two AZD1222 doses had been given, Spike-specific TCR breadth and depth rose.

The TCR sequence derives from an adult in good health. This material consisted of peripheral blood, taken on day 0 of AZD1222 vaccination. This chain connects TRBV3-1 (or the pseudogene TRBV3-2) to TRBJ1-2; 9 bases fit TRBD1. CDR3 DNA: TGTGCCAGCAGCCAACAAGGGACAGGGTCAGGCTACACCTTC. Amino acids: CASSQQGTGSGYTF.